This paragraph covers one TCR beta chain sequence. What it binds is unknown. These data originate in a study of identical twins. Study findings and constraints: Memory repertoires showed no such pattern, whereas abundant cord blood beta clonotypes carried fewer insertions.

From the 5' RACE reads, TCRdb called clonotypes with MiXCR, one entry per CDR3 protein. The sample shows about 520,000 distinct CDR3 sequences, under 25% of them seen only once. The CDR3 extends over 13 amino acids. CDR1 and CDR2 from the germline V gene are LGHDT and YNNKEL (reference sequence). V was shortened by 4 bases and J by 8 bases, with 11 bases between the two germline ends. These sequences were also reported in another study, on T cells expressing NK-cell markers.

The source of this sequence is a woman aged 18-30 years in good health. The genes are TRBV3-1 and TRBJ1-4, with D uncertain. The sample was CD4+ T cells sorted from blood. The CDR3 loop reads CASSLNPREKLFF. The CDR3 bases are TGTGCCAGCAGCCTAAACCCTAGGGAAAAACTGTTTTTT.